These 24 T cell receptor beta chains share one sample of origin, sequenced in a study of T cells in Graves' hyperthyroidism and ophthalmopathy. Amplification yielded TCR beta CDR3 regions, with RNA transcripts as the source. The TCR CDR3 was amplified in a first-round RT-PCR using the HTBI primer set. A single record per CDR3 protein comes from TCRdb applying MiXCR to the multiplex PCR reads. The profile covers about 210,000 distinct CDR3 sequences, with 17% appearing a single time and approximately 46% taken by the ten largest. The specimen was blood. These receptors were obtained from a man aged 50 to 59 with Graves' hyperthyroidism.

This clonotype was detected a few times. The CDR3 sequence is CATSSQGQVHNEQFF. In DNA, the CDR3 is TGTGCCACCAGCAGCCAAGGACAGGTCCACAATGAGCAGTTCTTC. The chain is built from TRBV15 and TRBJ2-1, with 7 bases that match TRBD1. V shed 3 bases, J shed 5 bases, and the junction held 7 bases outside the gene matches. The V gene's germline CDR1 is LNHNV and CDR2 YYDKDF (reference sequence). The CDR3 is made up of 15 amino acids.

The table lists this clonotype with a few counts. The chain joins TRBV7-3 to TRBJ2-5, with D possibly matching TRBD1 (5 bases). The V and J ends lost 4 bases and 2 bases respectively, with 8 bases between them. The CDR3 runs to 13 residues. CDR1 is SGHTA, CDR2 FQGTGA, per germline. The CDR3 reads CASSSTDQETQYF. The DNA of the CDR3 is TGTGCCAGCAGCTCGACAGATCAAGAGACCCAGTACTTC.

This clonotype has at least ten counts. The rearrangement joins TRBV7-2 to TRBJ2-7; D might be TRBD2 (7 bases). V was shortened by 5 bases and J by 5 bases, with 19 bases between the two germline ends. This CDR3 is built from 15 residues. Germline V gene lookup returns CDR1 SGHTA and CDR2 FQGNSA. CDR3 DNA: TGTGCCAGCAGCGCCGGGGGCGGGAGCTACCACGAGCAGTACTTC. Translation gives CASSAGGGSYHEQYF.

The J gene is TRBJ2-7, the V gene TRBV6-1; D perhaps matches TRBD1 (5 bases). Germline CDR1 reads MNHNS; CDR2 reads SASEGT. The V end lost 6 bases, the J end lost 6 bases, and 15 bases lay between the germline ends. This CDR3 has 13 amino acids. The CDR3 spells CASRPTVRGEQYF. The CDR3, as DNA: TGTGCCAGCAGACCAACAGTTAGGGGCGAGCAGTACTTC.

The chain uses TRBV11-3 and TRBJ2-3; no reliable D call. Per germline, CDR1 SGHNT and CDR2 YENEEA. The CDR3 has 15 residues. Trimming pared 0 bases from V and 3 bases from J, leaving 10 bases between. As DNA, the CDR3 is TGTGCCAGCAGCTTAGATTTTCAGATTACAGATACGCAGTATTTT. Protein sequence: CASSLDFQITDTQYF.

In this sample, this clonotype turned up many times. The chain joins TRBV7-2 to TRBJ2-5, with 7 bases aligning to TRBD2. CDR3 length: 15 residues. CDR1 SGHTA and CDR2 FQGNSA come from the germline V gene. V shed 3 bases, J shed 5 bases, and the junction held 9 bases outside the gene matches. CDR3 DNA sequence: TGTGCCAGCAGCTTCCAAGTGGGGGAGGGGGAGACCCAGTACTTC. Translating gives CASSFQVGEGETQYF.

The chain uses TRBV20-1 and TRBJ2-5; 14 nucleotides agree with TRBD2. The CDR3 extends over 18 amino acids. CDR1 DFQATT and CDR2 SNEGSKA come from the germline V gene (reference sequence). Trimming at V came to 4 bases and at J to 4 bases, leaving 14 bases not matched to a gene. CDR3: CSANSNQAGTSGRETQYF. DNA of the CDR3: TGCAGTGCTAACAGTAACCAAGCCGGGACTAGCGGGAGAGAGACCCAGTACTTC.

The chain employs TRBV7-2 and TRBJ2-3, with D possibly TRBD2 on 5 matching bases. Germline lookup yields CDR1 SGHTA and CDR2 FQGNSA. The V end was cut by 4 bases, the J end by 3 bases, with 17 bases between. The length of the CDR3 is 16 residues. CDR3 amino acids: CASSSVEARGTDTQYF. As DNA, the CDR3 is TGTGCCAGCAGCTCCGTCGAGGCCCGGGGTACAGATACGCAGTATTTT. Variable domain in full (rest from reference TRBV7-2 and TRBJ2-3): GAGVSQSPSNKVTEKGKDVELRCDPISGHTALYWYRQSLGQGLEFLIYFQGNSAPDKSGLPSDRFSAERTGGSVSTLTIQRTQQEDSAVYLCASSSVEARGTDTQYFGPGTRLTVL.

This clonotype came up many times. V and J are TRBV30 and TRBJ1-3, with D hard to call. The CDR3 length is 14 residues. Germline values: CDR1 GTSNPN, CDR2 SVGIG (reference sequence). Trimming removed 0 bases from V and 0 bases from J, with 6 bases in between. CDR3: CAWSVGLSGNTIYF. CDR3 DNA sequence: TGTGCCTGGAGTGTAGGCCTCTCTGGAAACACCATATATTTT.

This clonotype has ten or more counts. This chain's CDR3 is CASRRLAGAVETQYF. The CDR3 DNA is TGCGCCAGCCGAAGACTAGCGGGAGCGGTAGAGACGCAGTATTTT. V usage is TRBV5-1 and J usage is TRBJ2-3, with 12 bases identical to TRBD2. The V gene's germline CDR1 is SGHRS and CDR2 YFSETQ. J was trimmed by 9 bases and V by 7 bases; bases with no gene match: 12. The CDR3 sequence is 15 residues long.

Here the CDR3 reads CSAGLAGSYEQYF. The CDR3 DNA follows: TGCAGTGCCGGACTAGCGGGGTCTTACGAGCAGTACTTC. V usage is TRBV20-1 and J usage is TRBJ2-7; the match to TRBD2 covers 12 bases. The CDR3 is 13 residues long. CDR1 and CDR2 (germline): DFQATT, SNEGSKA (reference sequence). V dropped 6 bases and J dropped 4; count of bases not matched to a gene: 4.

CDR3 DNA: TGTGCCAGCAACGAGCTAGGGGGCGGGGATGAAAAACTGTTTTTT. It specifies CASNELGGGDEKLFF. The chain recombines TRBV6-1 with TRBJ1-4; TRBD1 matches at 7 bases. J lost 6 bases, V lost 7 bases, and 11 bases had no gene match. The CDR3 has 15 residues. CDR1 and CDR2 (germline): MNHNS, SASEGT.

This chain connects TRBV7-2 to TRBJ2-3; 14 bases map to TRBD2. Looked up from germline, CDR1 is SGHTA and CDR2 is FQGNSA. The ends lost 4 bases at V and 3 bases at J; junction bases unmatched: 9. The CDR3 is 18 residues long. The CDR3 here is CASSSGTSGSWLTDTQYF. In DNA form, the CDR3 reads TGTGCCAGCAGCTCCGGGACTAGCGGGAGTTGGCTTACAGATACGCAGTATTTT.

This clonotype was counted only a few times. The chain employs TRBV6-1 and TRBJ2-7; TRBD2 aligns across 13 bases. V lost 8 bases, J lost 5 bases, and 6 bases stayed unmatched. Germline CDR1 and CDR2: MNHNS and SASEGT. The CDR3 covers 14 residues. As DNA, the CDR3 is TGTGCCAGCGGACTAGCGGGAGTGAACCACGAGCAGTACTTC. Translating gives CASGLAGVNHEQYF.

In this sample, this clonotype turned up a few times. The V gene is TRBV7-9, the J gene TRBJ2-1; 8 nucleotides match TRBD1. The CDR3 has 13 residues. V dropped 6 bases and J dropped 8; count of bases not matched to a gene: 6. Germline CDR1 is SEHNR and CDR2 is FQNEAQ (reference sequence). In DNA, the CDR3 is TGTGCCAGCAGAAGACAGGGGAAGCATGAGCAGTTCTTC. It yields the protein CASRRQGKHEQFF.

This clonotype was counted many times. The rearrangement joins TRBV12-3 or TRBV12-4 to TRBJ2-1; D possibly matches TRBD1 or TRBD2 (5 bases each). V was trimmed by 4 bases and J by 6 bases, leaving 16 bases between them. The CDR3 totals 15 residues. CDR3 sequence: CASSSQGVGTNEQFF. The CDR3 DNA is TGTGCCAGCAGTTCTCAGGGAGTCGGGACCAATGAGCAGTTCTTC.

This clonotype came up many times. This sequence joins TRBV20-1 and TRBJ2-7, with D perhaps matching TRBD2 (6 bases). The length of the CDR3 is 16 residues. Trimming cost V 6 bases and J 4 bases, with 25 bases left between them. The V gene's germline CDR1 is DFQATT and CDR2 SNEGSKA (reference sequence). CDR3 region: CSAEGRLAGWKYEQYF. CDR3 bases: TGCAGTGCAGAAGGACGTTTGGCGGGATGGAAATACGAGCAGTACTTC.

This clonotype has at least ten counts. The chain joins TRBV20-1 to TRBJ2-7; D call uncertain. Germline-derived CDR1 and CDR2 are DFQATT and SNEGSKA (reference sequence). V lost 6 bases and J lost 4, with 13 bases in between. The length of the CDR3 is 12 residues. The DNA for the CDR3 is TGCAGTGCCAGCCCTAGTTCTTACGAGCAGTACTTC. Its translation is CSASPSSYEQYF.

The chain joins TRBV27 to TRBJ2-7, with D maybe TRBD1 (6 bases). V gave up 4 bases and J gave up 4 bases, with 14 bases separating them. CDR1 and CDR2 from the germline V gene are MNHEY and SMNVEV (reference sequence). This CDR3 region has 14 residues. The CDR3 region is CASSSQTGSYEQYF. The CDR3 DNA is TGTGCCAGCAGTTCCCAGACAGGTTCATACGAGCAGTACTTC.

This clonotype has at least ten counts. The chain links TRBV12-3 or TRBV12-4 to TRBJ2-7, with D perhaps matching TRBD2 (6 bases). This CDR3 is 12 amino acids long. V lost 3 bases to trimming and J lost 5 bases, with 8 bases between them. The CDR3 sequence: CASSLGGDEQYF. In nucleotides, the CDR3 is TGTGCCAGCAGTTTGGGAGGAGACGAGCAGTACTTC.

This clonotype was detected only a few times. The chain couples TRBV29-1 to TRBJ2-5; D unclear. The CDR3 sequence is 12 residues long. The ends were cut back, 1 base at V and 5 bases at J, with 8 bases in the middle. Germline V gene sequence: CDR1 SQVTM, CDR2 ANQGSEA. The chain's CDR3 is CSVEVFRETQYF. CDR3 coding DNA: TGCAGCGTTGAAGTATTCCGGGAGACCCAGTACTTC.

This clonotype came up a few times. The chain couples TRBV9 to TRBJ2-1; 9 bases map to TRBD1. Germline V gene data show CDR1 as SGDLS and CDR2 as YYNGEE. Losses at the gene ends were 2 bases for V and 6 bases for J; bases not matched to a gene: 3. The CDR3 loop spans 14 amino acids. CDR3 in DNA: TGTGCCAGCAGCGTCGGGACAGGGTTCAATGAGCAGTTCTTC. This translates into CASSVGTGFNEQFF.

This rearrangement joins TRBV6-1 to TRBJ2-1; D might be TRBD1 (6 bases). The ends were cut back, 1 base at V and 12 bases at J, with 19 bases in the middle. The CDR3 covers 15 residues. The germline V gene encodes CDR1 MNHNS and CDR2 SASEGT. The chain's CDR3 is CASSEVDSPMVGQFF. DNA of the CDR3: TGTGCCAGCAGTGAAGTGGACAGCCCTATGGTTGGGCAGTTCTTC.

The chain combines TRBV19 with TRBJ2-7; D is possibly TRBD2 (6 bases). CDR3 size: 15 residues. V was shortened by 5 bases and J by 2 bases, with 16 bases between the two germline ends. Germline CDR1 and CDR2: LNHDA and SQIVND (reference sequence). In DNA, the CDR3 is TGTGCCAGTAGTTCGGAGGGGACGAACACCTACGAGCAGTACTTC. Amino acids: CASSSEGTNTYEQYF.